The 32 T cell receptor beta chains below all came from one sample that was sequenced in a study of blood T cell repertoires in COVID-19. Only in-frame clones appear in the TCRdb table, and some are missing; sequencing was by immunoSEQ multiplex PCR. Of 400,000 to 550,000 clones in the sample, more than 85% are singletons; the top ten hold about 4.3%. Sequencing was carried out using peripheral blood. These receptors were obtained from a woman aged 25 to 39 with acute or convalescent COVID-19.

The chain combines TRBV9 with TRBJ2-2; 9 positions agree with TRBD1. V lost 3 bases, J lost 3 bases, and 3 bases stayed unmatched. The germline V gene encodes CDR1 SGDLS and CDR2 YYNGEE. CDR3 length equals 15 residues. In DNA form, the CDR3 reads TGTGCCAGCAGCGCCGACAGGGGGTACACCGGGGAGCTGTTTTTT. Its protein product is CASSADRGYTGELFF.

The CDR3 loop is CASTGGRFNEQYF. Written as DNA, the CDR3 is TGTGCCAGCACAGGGGGCCGGTTCAACGAGCAGTACTTC. The rearrangement joins TRBV2 to TRBJ2-7; TRBD1 matches 8 bases. Germline lookup yields CDR1 SNHLY and CDR2 FYNNEI. The V and J ends lost 7 bases and 5 bases, in that order; junction bases with no gene match: 7. The CDR3 is 13 amino acids. Variable domain in full (rest from reference TRBV2 and TRBJ2-7): EPEVTQTPSHQVTQMGQEVILRCVPISNHLYFYWYRQILGQKVEFLVSFYNNEISEKSEIFDDQFSVERPDGSNFTLKIRSTKLEDSAMYFCASTGGRFNEQYFGPGTRLTVT.

The rearrangement links TRBV5-4 to TRBJ1-1; the match to TRBD1 covers 8 bases. V gave up 4 bases and J gave up 5 bases; unmatched junction bases: 4. Per the germline V gene, CDR1 is SGHNT and CDR2 is YYREEE (reference sequence). The CDR3 length is 13 residues. The CDR3 here is CASSITGGTEAFF. Written as DNA, the CDR3 is TGTGCCAGCAGCATTACAGGGGGAACTGAAGCTTTCTTT.

This chain uses TRBV12-1 with TRBJ2-2; the D call TRBD1 from the table was never checked on the DNA. TRBV12-1 is deemed a pseudogene. This CDR3 has 18 amino acids. The CDR3 nucleotides are TGTGCCAGCAGCTCACGATCCCAGGGTGAAGGGGGTGACCGGGGAGCTGTTTTT. Its translation: CASSSRSQGEGGDRGAVF.

The chain carries TRBV11-3 and TRBJ2-1; 9 bases are shared with TRBD2. V trimming: 5 bases; J trimming: 10 bases; junction bases outside the gene matches: 12. The CDR3 has 15 amino acids. CDR1 and CDR2 from the germline V gene are SGHNT and YENEEA. In DNA, the CDR3 is TGTGCCAGCAGCCACCACGCGGGGGGGCCTGGGGAGCAGTTCTTC. Protein: CASSHHAGGPGEQFF.

CDR3 bases: TGCGCCAGCAGCTTTGACGGGAATAGCAATCAGCCCCAGCATTTT. As protein: CASSFDGNSNQPQHF. The chain carries TRBV5-1 and TRBJ1-5; D remains unclear. The length of the CDR3 is 15 residues. Germline-derived CDR1 and CDR2 are SGHRS and YFSETQ. Trimming left V 2 bases short and J 0 bases short, with 9 bases between.

V is TRBV18 and J is TRBJ2-7; 7 bases are a match to TRBD2. The length of the CDR3 is 14 residues. The V and J ends lost 2 bases and 2 bases, in that order; junction bases with no gene match: 3. Germline values: CDR1 KGHSH, CDR2 LQKENI. The CDR3 DNA sequence: TGTGCCAGCTCACCATCGGGGGGAACCTACGAGCAGTACTTC. Translating gives CASSPSGGTYEQYF. The variable domain in full, with the rest retrieved from reference TRBV18 and TRBJ2-7, is NAGVMQNPRHLVRRRGQEARLRCSPMKGHSHVYWYRQLPEEGLKFMVYLQKENIIDESGMPKERFSAEFPKEGPSILRIQQVVRGDSAAYFCASSPSGGTYEQYFGPGTRLTVT.

This clone was counted only a few times. The chain links TRBV30 to TRBJ1-1; a possible D gene is TRBD1 (5 bases). The germline V gene has CDR1 GTSNPN and CDR2 SVGIG (reference sequence). This CDR3 contains 12 residues. V was trimmed by 0 bases and J by 5 bases, leaving 7 bases between them. CDR3 amino acids: CAWSVGQTEAFF. In nucleotides, the CDR3 is TGTGCCTGGAGTGTGGGGCAAACTGAAGCTTTCTTT.

This clone occurred once. The J gene is TRBJ1-1, the V gene TRBV5-1; D remains unclear. The germline V and J ends were trimmed by 4 bases and 1 base, with 8 bases remaining between them. Germline values: CDR1 SGHRS, CDR2 YFSETQ. CDR3 length: 13 residues. CDR3 sequence (DNA): TGCGCCAGCAGCGTCCGGGAGAACACTGAAGCTTTCTTT. The encoded protein is CASSVRENTEAFF.

This clone is a singleton in its sample. This sequence joins TRBV11-2 and TRBJ2-7; 16 bases are a match to TRBD2. The CDR3 runs 18 residues. V shed 5 bases, J shed 0 bases, and the junction held 7 bases outside the gene matches. Germline-derived CDR1 and CDR2 are SGHAT and FQNNGV. CDR3: CASSLGTSGGAFSYEQYF. CDR3 nucleotides: TGTGCCAGCAGCCTCGGGACTAGCGGGGGGGCATTCTCCTACGAGCAGTACTTC.

The chain employs TRBV7-3 and TRBJ1-2; D ambiguous. The CDR3 runs to 13 residues. The V and J ends lost 2 bases and 1 base respectively, with 5 bases between them. Looked up from germline, CDR1 is SGHTA and CDR2 is FQGTGA. CDR3 protein: CASSLGRNYGYTF. The CDR3 bases are TGTGCCAGCAGCTTAGGGCGTAACTATGGCTACACCTTC. Full variable domain (missing parts from reference TRBV7-3 and TRBJ1-2): GAGVSQTPSNKVTEKGKYVELRCDPISGHTALYWYRQSLGQGPEFLIYFQGTGAADDSGLPNDRFFAVRPEGSVSTLKIQRTERGDSAVYLCASSLGRNYGYTFGSGTRLTVV.

The chain employs TRBV19 and TRBJ1-2, with TRBD1 matching over 7 bases. The CDR3 runs to 15 residues. In germline, CDR1 is LNHDA, CDR2 SQIVND (reference sequence). Trimming at V came to 3 bases and at J to 6 bases, leaving 10 bases not matched to a gene. Written as DNA, the CDR3 is TGTGCCAGTAGTATTTTGTTGCCCGGGACAGATGGCTACACCTTC. It is translated as CASSILLPGTDGYTF.

This clone was seen a handful of times. V gene TRBV12-3 or TRBV12-4 combines with J gene TRBJ1-5; 8 bases agree with TRBD1. The CDR3 length is 13 residues. Unmatched junction bases numbered 5, after V lost 2 bases and J lost 11 bases. The CDR3 protein is CASSLHRGVTQHF. Written as DNA, the CDR3 is TGTGCCAGCAGTTTACACAGGGGGGTTACCCAGCATTTT.

The genes are TRBV24-1 and TRBJ2-3; D unresolved. The CDR3 length is 15 residues. Trimming stripped 0 bases from V and 6 bases from J, with 12 bases between. Germline CDR1 KGHDR, CDR2 SFDVKD. CDR3 in DNA: TGTGCCACCAGTGATTTGGGCTCGCTCGGGGATACGCAGTATTTT. It codes for CATSDLGSLGDTQYF.

This clone occurred once. The genes are TRBV5-1 and TRBJ2-7, with D unresolved. This CDR3 is built from 12 residues. Trimming took off 4 bases at V and 5 bases at J, with 10 bases between the two ends. Germline V gene lookup returns CDR1 SGHRS and CDR2 YFSETQ. The CDR3 reads CASSQRGDEQYF. Written as DNA, the CDR3 is TGCGCCAGCAGCCAGCGCGGCGACGAGCAGTACTTC. The full variable domain, rest sourced from reference TRBV5-1 and TRBJ2-7, is KAGVTQTPRYLIKTRGQQVTLSCSPISGHRSVSWYQQTPGQGLQFLFEYFSETQRNKGNFPGRFSGRQFSNSRSEMNVSTLELGDSALYLCASSQRGDEQYFGPGTRLTVT.

This chain uses TRBV30 with TRBJ1-3; perhaps TRBD1 as D (5 bases). The CDR3 consists of 13 residues. The V and J ends lost 3 bases and 4 bases respectively, with 10 bases between them. CDR1 is GTSNPN and CDR2 is SVGIG in the germline V gene (reference sequence). The CDR3 is CAWRQGPGNTIYF. DNA of the CDR3: TGTGCCTGGAGGCAGGGTCCCGGAAACACCATATATTTT.

The rearrangement joins TRBV4-2 to TRBJ1-1; TRBD1 might be the D (6 bases). The CDR3 extends over 14 amino acids. Germline CDR1 is LGHNA and CDR2 is YNFKEQ. Between the trimmed V and J ends, which lost 3 bases and 4 bases, there was a span of 12 bases. The CDR3: CASSQNTGFTEAFF. The CDR3 region has the DNA TGTGCCAGCAGCCAGAACACAGGGTTCACTGAAGCTTTCTTT.

The chain carries TRBV18 and TRBJ1-6; D not resolved. Trimming removed 4 bases from V and 5 bases from J, with 6 bases in between. This CDR3 comprises 13 residues. The germline V gene encodes CDR1 KGHSH and CDR2 LQKENI. DNA for the CDR3: TGTGCCAGCTCACGCCTAGATAATTCACCCCTCCACTTT. Its protein product is CASSRLDNSPLHF.

The V and J genes are TRBV28 and TRBJ2-7; 8 positions match TRBD1. J gave up 2 bases and V 9 bases, and 6 bases lay outside the gene matches. Germline V lookup: CDR1 MDHEN, CDR2 SYDVKM. The CDR3 has 13 residues. CDR3 nucleotides: TGTGCCAGTAGACAGGGGCTAGCCTACGAGCAGTACTTC. This gives the protein CASRQGLAYEQYF.

The chain joins TRBV29-1 to TRBJ1-2, with a tentative D call TRBD1 (5 bases). V lost 4 bases and J lost 8, with 14 bases in between. Germline lookup yields CDR1 SQVTM and CDR2 ANQGSEA. The CDR3 loop spans 12 amino acids. The CDR3 bases are TGCAGCGTTGCCGAAGGGGCAAGGGGCTACACCTTC. It encodes CSVAEGARGYTF.

The chain carries TRBV10-2 and TRBJ2-5, with a possible D match to TRBD1 (5 bases). V lost 10 bases and J lost 2, with 14 bases in between. The germline V gene has CDR1 WSHSY and CDR2 SAAADI. The CDR3 totals 13 residues. The CDR3 region has the DNA TGCGCCACAGAAAGGACACGACAAGAGACCCAGTACTTC. Translation gives CATERTRQETQYF.

To note about this clone: A read error may produce the germline difference seen at one junction end. The chain uses TRBV5-4 and TRBJ2-5, with D perhaps matching TRBD1 (5 bases). The CDR3 is made up of 13 amino acids. Germline V lookup: CDR1 SGHNT, CDR2 YYREEE (reference sequence). CDR3 sequence: CASSVDSIGRWDF. The CDR3 nucleotides read TGTGCCAGCAGCGTTGACAGTATCGGCAGGTGGGACTTC.

This chain's CDR3 is CASSITRAQETQYF. In nucleotides, the CDR3 is TGTGCCAGTAGTATAACCAGGGCGCAAGAGACCCAGTACTTC. This chain uses TRBV19 with TRBJ2-5, with D possibly TRBD1 on 5 matching bases. Deletions cut 2 bases from V and 2 bases from J, with 9 bases between. From germline, CDR1 is LNHDA and CDR2 SQIVND (reference sequence). This CDR3 is 14 amino acids long.

The chain is built from TRBV7-9 and TRBJ1-3, with unresolved D. The CDR3 contains 14 residues. The V and J ends lost 5 bases and 0 bases respectively, with 8 bases between them. Germline V gene sequence: CDR1 SEHNR, CDR2 FQNEAQ (reference sequence). In nucleotides, the CDR3 is TGTGCCAGCAGCCCAGGAATCTCTGGAAACACCATATATTTT. Protein sequence: CASSPGISGNTIYF.

This clone has only a few counts. The rearrangement joins TRBV11-2 to TRBJ1-4; no clear D gene. Trimming removed 5 bases at V and 6 bases at J, with 13 bases between. The CDR3 has 14 amino acids. CDR1 is SGHAT and CDR2 is FQNNGV in the germline V gene. The CDR3 reads CASSLQLSHEKLFF. DNA for the CDR3: TGTGCCAGCAGCCTACAGCTGTCCCATGAAAAACTGTTTTTT.

The chain recombines TRBV2 with TRBJ1-2; no definite D call. V was clipped by 4 bases and J by 4 bases, with 13 bases between them. Germline V gene sequence: CDR1 SNHLY, CDR2 FYNNEI. The CDR3 consists of 14 residues. CDR3 loop: CASSGDTDRYGYTF. CDR3 DNA: TGTGCCAGCAGTGGAGACACAGACCGCTATGGCTACACCTTC.

The chain joins TRBV28 to TRBJ1-5, with 7 bases fitting TRBD1. This CDR3 is 16 amino acids long. The J segment lost 2 bases and the V segment lost 6 bases, leaving 10 bases of the junction unmatched. Germline values: CDR1 MDHEN, CDR2 SYDVKM. In nucleotides, the CDR3 is TGTGCCAGCAGCATTATTACAGGGGCGGGCAATCAGCCCCAGCATTTT. It specifies CASSIITGAGNQPQHF.

The chain carries TRBV6-1 and TRBJ1-2; possible D gene TRBD1, 5 bases. The CDR3 loop spans 16 amino acids. The V gene's germline CDR1 is MNHNS and CDR2 SASEGT. Trimming stripped 0 bases from V and 1 base from J, with 12 bases between. The CDR3 spells CASSEAGPSLNYGYTF. For the CDR3, the DNA is TGTGCCAGCAGTGAAGCGGGGCCCAGCCTTAACTATGGCTACACCTTC.

This clone has only one observation. The chain is built from TRBV6-1 and TRBJ2-7; 10 positions agree with TRBD1. The J segment lost 3 bases and the V segment lost 6 bases, leaving 5 bases of the junction unmatched. CDR1 is MNHNS, CDR2 SASEGT, per germline. This CDR3 is built from 14 residues. In DNA form, the CDR3 reads TGTGCCAGCAGCTGGACAGGGGGGCTCTACGAGCAGTACTTC. Amino acid sequence: CASSWTGGLYEQYF.

The gene calls are TRBV19 and TRBJ2-3; 12 nucleotides align to TRBD1. This CDR3 spans 16 amino acids. Losses at the gene ends were 6 bases for V and 1 base for J; bases not matched to a gene: 5. Germline V gene lookup returns CDR1 LNHDA and CDR2 SQIVND (reference sequence). CDR3 amino acids: CASSNRDRGRTDTQYF. CDR3 sequence (DNA): TGTGCCAGTAGCAATCGGGACAGGGGGCGCACAGATACGCAGTATTTT.

The chain recombines TRBV6-5 with TRBJ2-1; 7 bases are shared with TRBD1. Germline V gives CDR1 MNHEY, CDR2 SVGAGI. The CDR3 loop spans 13 amino acids. The junction had 2 bases not matched to a gene; V was cut back by 0 bases and J by 9 bases. The CDR3 bases are TGTGCCAGCAGTTACTCAGGGGGCAGTGAGCAGTTCTTC. This sequence encodes CASSYSGGSEQFF.

This clone was counted a single time. The chain links TRBV28 to TRBJ2-5; 11 nucleotides line up with TRBD2. This CDR3 comprises 18 residues. Unmatched junction bases numbered 9, after V lost 2 bases and J lost 1 base. Germline lookup yields CDR1 MDHEN and CDR2 SYDVKM. The CDR3 region has the DNA TGTGCCAGCAGTTTACTGGGACTAGCGGTGAAGAGCCAAGAGACCCAGTACTTC. This codes for CASSLLGLAVKSQETQYF.